One sample yielded the 29 T cell receptor beta chains listed below, sequenced in a study of a mutant IDH1 vaccine in newly diagnosed glioma. Documented time point: week 11, during vaccination. Each vaccine dose was 300 ug of mutant IDH1 20-mer peptide, with topical imiquimod. Only in-frame clones appear in the TCRdb table, and some are missing; sequencing was by immunoSEQ multiplex PCR. This sample has about 64,000 clones, with less than 85% found just once. No antigen is known for these receptors. Source: PBMCs, taken from a glioma patient whose treatment included an IDH1 peptide vaccine. These receptors were collected from a woman aged 50 to 60 with glioma.

The chain couples TRBV5-1 to TRBJ1-2; D is perhaps TRBD1 (5 bases). Germline V lookup: CDR1 SGHRS, CDR2 YFSETQ. V was pared by 0 bases and J by 1 base, with 10 bases between. The CDR3 has 15 residues. The CDR3 sequence: CASSLAPGVNYGYTF. As DNA, the CDR3 is TGCGCCAGCAGCTTGGCCCCGGGGGTTAACTATGGCTACACCTTC.

The V gene is TRBV7-2, the J gene TRBJ2-1; 8 positions match TRBD2. V was clipped by 5 bases and J by 7 bases; unmatched bases: 4. The CDR3 totals 13 residues. Per the germline V gene, CDR1 is SGHTA and CDR2 is FQGNSA. The CDR3 DNA reads as TGTGCCAGCAGCCTCGGGAGGGAGAATGAGCAGTTCTTC. It encodes CASSLGRENEQFF.

The rearrangement uses TRBV5-4 and TRBJ2-5; D ambiguous. The CDR3 loop spans 13 amino acids. Trimming left V 1 base short and J 0 bases short, with 4 bases between. Germline values: CDR1 SGHNT, CDR2 YYREEE (reference sequence). The CDR3 sequence is CASSLPHQETQYF. The CDR3 bases are TGTGCCAGCAGCTTGCCGCACCAAGAGACCCAGTACTTC.

This chain connects TRBV19 to TRBJ1-2; D not certain. There are 14 residues in the CDR3. V was clipped by 7 bases and J by 1 base, with 13 bases between them. Germline V CDR1 and CDR2: LNHDA, SQIVND (reference sequence). The DNA of the CDR3 is TGTGCCAGTACCCCGGGAGGACTTAACTATGGCTACACCTTC. Amino acids: CASTPGGLNYGYTF.

The chain couples TRBV7-9 to TRBJ2-5; 10 positions match TRBD1. V was pared by 6 bases and J by 7 bases, with 11 bases of the junction left unmatched. This CDR3 spans 15 amino acids. Germline CDR1 SEHNR, CDR2 FQNEAQ (reference sequence). This CDR3 is CASRAGQGFVGTQYF. The CDR3 DNA follows: TGTGCCAGCAGGGCGGGACAGGGGTTTGTCGGGACCCAGTACTTC.

This clone has just a few counts. CDR3 loop: CSVEVSPDTQYF. The CDR3, as DNA: TGCAGCGTTGAGGTCAGCCCAGATACGCAGTATTTT. V usage is TRBV29-1 and J usage is TRBJ2-3; D is undetermined. Trimming stripped 3 bases from V and 4 bases from J, with 8 bases between. The CDR3 contains 12 residues. The V gene's germline CDR1 is SQVTM and CDR2 ANQGSEA.

The DNA for the CDR3 is TGTGCCAGCCGAAAGAAAGAACAGGGGGACTATGGCTACACCTTC. It codes for CASRKKEQGDYGYTF. The V call is TRBV2, the J call TRBJ1-2; 8 bases match TRBD1. The CDR3 extends over 15 amino acids. The ends lost 8 bases at V and 3 bases at J; junction bases unmatched: 11. The germline gives CDR1 SNHLY, CDR2 FYNNEI.

V and J are TRBV5-1 and TRBJ1-1; no clear D. Trimming took off 4 bases at V and 3 bases at J, with 10 bases between the two ends. This CDR3 comprises 13 residues. Germline CDR1 and CDR2: SGHRS and YFSETQ. The CDR3 loop is CASSPLGDTEAFF. The CDR3 DNA sequence: TGCGCCAGCAGCCCCCTTGGGGACACTGAAGCTTTCTTT.

The chain joins TRBV9 to TRBJ2-1, with D unresolved. Trimming cost V 8 bases and J 0 bases, with 15 bases left between them. Germline V gene lookup returns CDR1 SGDLS and CDR2 YYNGEE. CDR3 size: 15 residues. CDR3 residues: CASSESPSSYNEQFF. CDR3 DNA sequence: TGTGCCAGTTCCGAGTCACCCAGCTCCTACAATGAGCAGTTCTTC.

This clone is a singleton in its sample. The genes are TRBV5-5 and TRBJ1-5, with D possibly matching TRBD1 (5 bases). The length of the CDR3 is 14 residues. Trimming shortened V by 6 bases and J by 0 bases, and 10 bases separated the two germline ends. In germline, CDR1 is SGHKS, CDR2 YYEKEE (reference sequence). CDR3 sequence: CASNMGGSNQPQHF. For the CDR3, the DNA is TGTGCCAGCAATATGGGGGGTAGCAATCAGCCCCAGCATTTT.

The chain uses TRBV6-6 and TRBJ1-1; 8 bases map to TRBD1. J was trimmed by 3 bases and V by 4 bases; bases with no gene match: 4. CDR1 MNHNY and CDR2 SVGAGI come from the germline V gene (reference sequence). The CDR3 runs 14 residues. As DNA, the CDR3 is TGTGCCAGCAGTTTACAGGGGGTTCACACTGAAGCTTTCTTT. Its protein product is CASSLQGVHTEAFF.

The chain employs TRBV30 and TRBJ2-1; D unclear. The germline CDR1 and CDR2 sequences are GTSNPN and SVGIG (reference sequence). This CDR3 has 11 residues. The V gene lost 2 bases and the J gene lost 6 bases, with 5 bases spanning the gap. The CDR3 spells CAWSRGNEQFF. In nucleotides, the CDR3 is TGTGCCTGGAGTCGCGGCAATGAGCAGTTCTTC.

The CDR3 nucleotides read TGTGCCAGCAGCGTAGCGGGACAGGGGGAGACAGATACGCAGTATTTT. It yields the protein CASSVAGQGETDTQYF. V gene TRBV9 combines with J gene TRBJ2-3; TRBD1 matches at 11 bases. CDR3 length equals 16 residues. Germline CDR1 and CDR2: SGDLS and YYNGEE. Unmatched junction bases numbered 3, after V lost 0 bases and J lost 3 bases.

The gene calls are TRBV19 and TRBJ1-2, with 8 bases aligning to TRBD1. Trimming cost V 3 bases and J 3 bases; bases outside gene matches: 9. The V gene's germline CDR1 is LNHDA and CDR2 SQIVND (reference sequence). The length of the CDR3 is 16 residues. CDR3 coding DNA: TGTGCCAGTAGTATGTATGGGCAGGGGGCCCACTATGGCTACACCTTC. Translated: CASSMYGQGAHYGYTF.

The genes are TRBV5-1 and TRBJ1-2; D is ambiguous. The CDR3 extends over 15 amino acids. Germline V CDR1 and CDR2: SGHRS, YFSETQ. Deletions cut 0 bases from V and 6 bases from J, with 15 bases between. The CDR3 DNA reads as TGCGCCAGCAGCTTGGCCTCCCTTGGGAGTCATGGCTACACCTTC. It specifies CASSLASLGSHGYTF.

CDR3 in DNA: TGTGCCAGCAGTCGGGACTCCCTTCTTTCTGGGGCCAACGTCCTGACTTTC. It translates to CASSRDSLLSGANVLTF. This chain uses TRBV27 with TRBJ2-6; tentative D call: TRBD2 (6 bases). The CDR3 is 17 residues long. The germline CDR1 and CDR2 sequences are MNHEY and SMNVEV (reference sequence). The V end was cut by 5 bases, the J end by 1 base, with 15 bases between.

This chain uses TRBV28 with TRBJ1-4, with TRBD1 as a possible D gene (6 bases). Germline V gene sequence: CDR1 MDHEN, CDR2 SYDVKM. The CDR3 is 16 amino acids. Trimming removed 6 bases from V and 5 bases from J, with 19 bases in between. CDR3 amino acids: CASSSQGRGSNEKLFF. The CDR3 DNA is TGTGCCAGCAGCTCCCAGGGGAGGGGCTCGAATGAAAAACTGTTTTTT.

The chain employs TRBV6-6 and TRBJ1-6, with TRBD1 matching over 7 bases. In germline, CDR1 is MNHNY, CDR2 SVGAGI (reference sequence). The CDR3 runs 14 residues. V shed 6 bases and J 9 bases; nucleotides not matched to a gene: 8. The CDR3 region is CASSRDRDGSPLHF. CDR3 DNA sequence: TGTGCCAGCAGCCGAGACAGGGACGGTTCACCCCTCCACTTT.

The chain recombines TRBV5-1 with TRBJ2-2; D is ambiguous. Trimming took 4 bases from V and 4 from J, leaving 8 bases between them. The length of the CDR3 is 13 residues. Germline assignment: CDR1 SGHRS and CDR2 YFSETQ. The CDR3: CASSTVSTGELFF. The CDR3 nucleotides are TGCGCCAGCAGCACCGTGAGCACCGGGGAGCTGTTTTTT. The full variable domain, its missing parts supplied by reference TRBV5-1 and TRBJ2-2, is KAGVTQTPRYLIKTRGQQVTLSCSPISGHRSVSWYQQTPGQGLQFLFEYFSETQRNKGNFPGRFSGRQFSNSRSEMNVSTLELGDSALYLCASSTVSTGELFFGEGSRLTVL.

This clone was seen only a few times. The V gene is TRBV27, the J gene TRBJ1-5; 11 positions agree with TRBD1. The CDR3 is made up of 15 amino acids. The germline gives CDR1 MNHEY, CDR2 SMNVEV (reference sequence). V dropped 5 bases and J dropped 4; count of bases not matched to a gene: 4. The CDR3 bases are TGTGCCAGCAGTCCCGGGACAGGGGGTAATCAGCCCCAGCATTTT. Translation gives CASSPGTGGNQPQHF.

The gene calls are TRBV7-9 and TRBJ2-2, with 9 nucleotides matching TRBD2. The J segment lost 7 bases and the V segment lost 5 bases, leaving 8 bases of the junction unmatched. The CDR3 consists of 15 residues. Germline-derived CDR1 and CDR2 are SEHNR and FQNEAQ (reference sequence). CDR3 coding DNA: TGTGCCAGCAGCCACGGACTAGCGTCCGGCGGGGAGCTGTTTTTT. Its translation: CASSHGLASGGELFF.

J is TRBJ2-1 and V is TRBV6-5, with no clear D. Trimming left V 3 bases short and J 9 bases short, with 6 bases between. The germline V gene has CDR1 MNHEY and CDR2 SVGAGI. The CDR3 sequence is 11 residues long. The CDR3 here is CASSYRVEQFF. The CDR3 DNA follows: TGTGCCAGCAGTTATCGGGTTGAGCAGTTCTTC.

This chain uses TRBV9 with TRBJ1-6; no clear D gene. CDR3 size: 17 residues. CDR1 is SGDLS, CDR2 YYNGEE, per germline. V gave up 4 bases and J gave up 5 bases, with 19 bases separating them. DNA of the CDR3: TGTGCCAGCAGCATTGGGCCTTCGTCGGACCATAATTCACCCCTCCACTTT. This codes for CASSIGPSSDHNSPLHF.

This clone was seen a handful of times. J is TRBJ1-1 and V is TRBV2; D is unresolved. The germline gives CDR1 SNHLY, CDR2 FYNNEI. The CDR3 spans 14 residues. Trimming pared 8 bases from V and 0 bases from J, leaving 13 bases between. CDR3 region: CASVGGQLNTEAFF. CDR3 nucleotides: TGTGCCAGCGTCGGTGGGCAGCTGAACACTGAAGCTTTCTTT.

The chain couples TRBV5-4 to TRBJ1-2; D perhaps matches TRBD1 (5 bases). This CDR3 has 13 residues. Germline CDR1 and CDR2: SGHNT and YYREEE (reference sequence). Between the trimmed V and J ends, which lost 4 bases and 4 bases, there was a span of 11 bases. The CDR3 protein is CASSRDGSYGYTF. The CDR3 DNA reads TGTGCCAGCAGCCGGGACGGCTCCTATGGCTACACCTTC.

The chain carries TRBV5-4 and TRBJ1-2, with 9 bases that match TRBD1. The germline V gene has CDR1 SGHNT and CDR2 YYREEE (reference sequence). The CDR3 runs 15 residues. The V and J ends lost 4 bases and 8 bases, in that order; junction bases with no gene match: 12. This CDR3 is CASSPWTGAARGYTF. The CDR3 nucleotides are TGTGCCAGCAGCCCGTGGACAGGGGCAGCCAGGGGCTACACCTTC. Together with reference TRBV5-4 and TRBJ1-2, the CDR3 gives the full variable domain: ETGVTQSPTHLIKTRGQQVTLRCSSQSGHNTVSWYQQALGQGPQFIFQYYREEENGRGNFPPRFSGLQFPNYSSELNVNALELDDSALYLCASSPWTGAARGYTFGSGTRLTVV.

The chain employs TRBV18 and TRBJ1-2; 7 bases fit TRBD1. Germline V gene sequence: CDR1 KGHSH, CDR2 LQKENI. V was clipped by 2 bases and J by 5 bases; unmatched bases: 5. The CDR3 covers 14 residues. CDR3 residues: CASSPSGGSYGYTF. CDR3 nucleotide sequence: TGTGCCAGCTCACCATCAGGGGGATCATATGGCTACACCTTC.

The CDR3 protein is CASTTGGSGNTIYF. In nucleotides, the CDR3 is TGTGCCAGCACTACAGGGGGCTCTGGAAACACCATATATTTT. The chain carries TRBV6-1 and TRBJ1-3, with 8 bases fitting TRBD1. This CDR3 region has 14 residues. V lost 7 bases to trimming and J lost 0 bases; unmatched junction nucleotides: 2. The germline V gene encodes CDR1 MNHNS and CDR2 SASEGT.

This chain links TRBV25-1 with TRBJ1-1, with TRBD1 matching over 8 bases. V shed 6 bases, J shed 4 bases, and the junction held 7 bases outside the gene matches. The CDR3 loop spans 14 amino acids. The germline V gene encodes CDR1 MGHDK and CDR2 SYGVNS. CDR3 coding DNA: TGTGCCAGCAGGGGAAACAGGGGGATCACTGAAGCTTTCTTT. It translates to CASRGNRGITEAFF.